This T cell receptor (beta chain) was obtained from a study of shared clonotypes between healthy human individuals. TCRdb's table, derived via immunoSEQ multiplex PCR, lists solely in-frame clones and lacks some. The repertoire holds roughly 530,000 clones, with 90% to 97% as singletons. The germline CDR1 and CDR2 sequences are KGHSH and LQKENI. The CDR3 loop spans 15 amino acids. V was clipped by 3 bases and J by 4 bases; unmatched bases: 8. Sequenced: naive CD4+ T cells sorted from blood. Noted subset: CD45RA+ positively selected. This chain links TRBV18 with TRBJ1-1; 7 bases are shared with TRBD1. The receptor's source is a woman under 40 in good health. In DNA form, the CDR3 reads TGTGCCAGCTCACCCAACGACAGGGAGGGCACTGAAGCTTTCTTT. As protein: CASSPNDREGTEAFF.